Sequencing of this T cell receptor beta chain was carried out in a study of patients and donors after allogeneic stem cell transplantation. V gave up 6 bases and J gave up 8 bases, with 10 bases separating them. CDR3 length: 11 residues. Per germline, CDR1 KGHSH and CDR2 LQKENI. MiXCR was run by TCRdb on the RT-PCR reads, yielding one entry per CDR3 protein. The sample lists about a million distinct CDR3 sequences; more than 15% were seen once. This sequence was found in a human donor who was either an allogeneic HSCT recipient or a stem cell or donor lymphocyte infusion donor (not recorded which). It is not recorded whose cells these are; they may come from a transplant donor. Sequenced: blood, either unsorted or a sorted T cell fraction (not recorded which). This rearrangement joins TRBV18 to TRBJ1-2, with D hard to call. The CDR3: CASSQMRGYTF. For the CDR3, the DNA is TGTGCCAGCTCCCAGATGAGGGGCTACACCTTC.